This TCR beta chain was obtained from a study of shared clonotypes between healthy human individuals. The study's findings and limits: Blood was the sole source, and tissue repertoires probably differ. The study found lower generation probabilities in non-shared clonotypes than in those shared by all four donors.

Splitting the CD4+ cells yielded a CD45RA+ naive subset and a CD45RA-negative memory subset. TCRdb's table, derived via immunoSEQ multiplex PCR, lists solely in-frame clones and lacks some. The sample consists of a few million clones, 90% to 95% of them appearing once. The CDR3 totals 14 residues. V shed 6 bases and J shed 1 base, with 12 bases lying between them. Germline V gene data show CDR1 as MNHNY and CDR2 as SVGAGI (reference sequence). Note on this clone: Its antigen is unknown.

The receptor was isolated from a man younger than 30 in good health. V usage is TRBV6-6 and J usage is TRBJ1-1; no firm D call. The sample comprised naive CD4+ T cells sorted from blood. Indicated subset: CD45RA+ positively selected. In DNA, the CDR3 is TGTGCCAGCAGCAGGACCTCGCGGAACACTGAAGCTTTCTTT. This gives the protein CASSRTSRNTEAFF.